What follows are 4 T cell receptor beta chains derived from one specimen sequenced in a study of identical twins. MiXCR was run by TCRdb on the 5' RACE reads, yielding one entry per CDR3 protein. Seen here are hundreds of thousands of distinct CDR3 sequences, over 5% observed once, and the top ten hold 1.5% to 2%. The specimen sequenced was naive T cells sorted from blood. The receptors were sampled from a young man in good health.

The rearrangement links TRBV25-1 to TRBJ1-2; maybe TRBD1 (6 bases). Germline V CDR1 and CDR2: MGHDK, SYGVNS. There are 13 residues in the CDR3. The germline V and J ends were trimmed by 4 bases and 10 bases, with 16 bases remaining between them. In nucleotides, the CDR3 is TGTGCCAGCAGTGGAGGGGGGCCCAGAGACTACACCTTC. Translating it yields CASSGGGPRDYTF.

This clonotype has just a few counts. The CDR3 spells CSARLAGGSEQYF. CDR3 nucleotide sequence: TGCAGTGCTAGATTGGCCGGGGGGTCGGAGCAGTACTTC. The chain has TRBV20-1 and TRBJ2-7, with TRBD2 matching over 7 bases. Germline loops: CDR1 DFQATT, CDR2 SNEGSKA (reference sequence). V lost 2 bases and J lost 7; bases outside the gene matches: 8. The CDR3 has 13 residues.

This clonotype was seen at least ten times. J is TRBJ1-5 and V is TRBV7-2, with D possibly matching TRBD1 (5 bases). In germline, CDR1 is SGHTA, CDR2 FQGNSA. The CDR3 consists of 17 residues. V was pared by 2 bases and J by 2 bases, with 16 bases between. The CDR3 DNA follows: TGTGCCAGCAGCTTAAACAACTGGGGGGTTGGCAATCAGCCCCAGCATTTT. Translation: CASSLNNWGVGNQPQHF.

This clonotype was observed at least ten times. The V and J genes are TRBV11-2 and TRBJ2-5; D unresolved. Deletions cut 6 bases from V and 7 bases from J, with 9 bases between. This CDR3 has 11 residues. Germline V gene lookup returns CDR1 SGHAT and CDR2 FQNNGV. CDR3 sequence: CASSSLGTQYF. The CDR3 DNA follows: TGTGCCAGCAGTTCGCTGGGGACCCAGTACTTC. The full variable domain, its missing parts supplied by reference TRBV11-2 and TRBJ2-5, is EAGVAQSPRYKIIEKRQSVAFWCNPISGHATLYWYQQILGQGPKLLIQFQNNGVVDDSQLPKDRFSAERLKGVDSTLKIQPAKLEDSAVYLCASSSLGTQYFGPGTRLLVL.